The 7 T cell receptor beta chains below all came from one sample that was sequenced in a study of technical replicates of blood from a few donors (dated 2017 in TCRdb). Libraries were built with the immunoSEQ multiplex PCR assay. This immuneACCESS table, as held by TCRdb, lists in-frame sequences with V and J called but not all clones. Of the missing ones, under half trace to an unresolved V gene in checked studies; the others have no known cause. Present in this sample are around 70,000 clones, approximately 95% of which were seen just once. Approximately 0.26% of the sample is in the top ten clones. The source material was T cells isolated from PBMCs. These receptors originate from a human donor in good health.

The rearrangement uses TRBV6-5 and TRBJ1-3; no reliable D call. The CDR3 is 14 amino acids. V gave up 6 bases and J gave up 2 bases, with 11 bases separating them. CDR1 MNHEY and CDR2 SVGAGI come from the germline V gene. In DNA, the CDR3 is TGTGCCAGCAGCGGGGTCACGGCTGGAAACACCATATATTTT. It translates to CASSGVTAGNTIYF.

In this sample, this clone turned up many times. The chain carries TRBV6-5 and TRBJ1-3; no firm D call. This CDR3 is built from 14 residues. V was trimmed by 2 bases and J by 4 bases, leaving 9 bases between them. Germline loops: CDR1 MNHEY, CDR2 SVGAGI. CDR3 bases: TGTGCCAGCAGTTACGGACTGCGGGGAAACACCATATATTTT. Translation: CASSYGLRGNTIYF.

This clone occurred once. The V call is TRBV21-1, the J call TRBJ2-1; the table's D call, TRBD1, was not checked against the DNA. TRBV21-1 has pseudogene status. The CDR3 is made up of 21 amino acids. DNA for the CDR3: TGTGCCAGCAGCAACCCAAACCGGGACAGGGGGCGAATTAATCGTCGGAATGAGCAGTTCTTC. Amino acids: CASSNPNRDRGRINRRNEQFF.

The V gene is TRBV7-9, the J gene TRBJ2-5, with 12 nucleotides matching TRBD2. Germline V gene data show CDR1 as SEHNR and CDR2 as FQNEAQ (reference sequence). V was pared by 3 bases and J by 2 bases, with 4 bases of the junction left unmatched. The CDR3 runs 16 residues. CDR3 nucleotides: TGTGCCAGCAGCTTCGGGCTAGCGGGGGGGCAAGAGACCCAGTACTTC. Residues: CASSFGLAGGQETQYF.

The rearrangement links TRBV19 to TRBJ2-3; TRBD2 matches 8 bases. This CDR3 is built from 15 residues. CDR1 LNHDA and CDR2 SQIVND come from the germline V gene (reference sequence). Unmatched junction bases numbered 6, after V lost 5 bases and J lost 2 bases. The CDR3 region has the DNA TGTGCCAGTAGTCTGCGGGAGGCCTCCACAGATACGCAGTATTTT. Its translation: CASSLREASTDTQYF.

V and J are TRBV7-9 and TRBJ1-6, with no clear D. Germline-derived CDR1 and CDR2 are SEHNR and FQNEAQ (reference sequence). This CDR3 is built from 16 residues. V lost 4 bases and J 5 bases, leaving 15 bases between the germline ends. For the CDR3, the DNA is TGTGCCAGCAGCTCGAGGTTCCCGACCGATAATTCACCCCTCCACTTT. Its translation is CASSSRFPTDNSPLHF.

J is TRBJ1-4 and V is TRBV2; D gene unclear. V shed 6 bases and J shed 2 bases, with 13 bases lying between them. This CDR3 is built from 15 residues. Looked up from germline, CDR1 is SNHLY and CDR2 is FYNNEI. CDR3: CASSRPQATNEKLFF. Written as DNA, the CDR3 is TGTGCCAGCAGCCGCCCCCAAGCGACTAATGAAAAACTGTTTTTT.